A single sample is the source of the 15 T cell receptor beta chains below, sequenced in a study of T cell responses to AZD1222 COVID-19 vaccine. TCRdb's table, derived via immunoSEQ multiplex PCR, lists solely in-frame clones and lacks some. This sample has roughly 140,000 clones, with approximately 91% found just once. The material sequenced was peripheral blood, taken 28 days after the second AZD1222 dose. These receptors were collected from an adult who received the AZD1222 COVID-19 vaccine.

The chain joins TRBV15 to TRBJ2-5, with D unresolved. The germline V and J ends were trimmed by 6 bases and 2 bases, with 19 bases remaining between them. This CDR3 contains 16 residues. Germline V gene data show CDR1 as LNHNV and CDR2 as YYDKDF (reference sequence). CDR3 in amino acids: CATSPGYKMGQETQYF. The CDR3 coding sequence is TGTGCCACCAGTCCGGGCTATAAGATGGGGCAAGAGACCCAGTACTTC.

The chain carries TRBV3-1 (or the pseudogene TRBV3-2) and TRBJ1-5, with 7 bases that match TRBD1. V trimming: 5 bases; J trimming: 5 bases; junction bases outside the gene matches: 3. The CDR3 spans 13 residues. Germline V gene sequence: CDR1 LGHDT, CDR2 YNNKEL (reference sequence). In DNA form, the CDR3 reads TGTGCCAGCAGCAAACAGGGGTATCAGCCCCAGCATTTT. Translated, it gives CASSKQGYQPQHF.

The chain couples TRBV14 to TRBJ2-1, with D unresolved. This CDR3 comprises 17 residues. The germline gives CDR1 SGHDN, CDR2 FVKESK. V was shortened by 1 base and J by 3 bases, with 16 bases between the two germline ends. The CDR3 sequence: CASSQVVAVGLYNEQFF. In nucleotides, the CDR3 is TGTGCCAGCAGCCAAGTCGTTGCAGTGGGCCTCTACAATGAGCAGTTCTTC.

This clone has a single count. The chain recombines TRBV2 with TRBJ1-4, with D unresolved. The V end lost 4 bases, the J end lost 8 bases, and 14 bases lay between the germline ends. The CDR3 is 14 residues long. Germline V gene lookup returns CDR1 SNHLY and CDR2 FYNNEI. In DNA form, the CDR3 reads TGTGCCAGCAGTGTCTTCTGGACCGGGGAAAAACTGTTTTTT. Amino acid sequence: CASSVFWTGEKLFF.

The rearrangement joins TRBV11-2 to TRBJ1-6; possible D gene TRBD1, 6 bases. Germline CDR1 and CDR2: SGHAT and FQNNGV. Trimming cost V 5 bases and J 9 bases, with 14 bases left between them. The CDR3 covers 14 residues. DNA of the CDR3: TGTGCCAGCAGCCCGCGAGCGGACAGTTCACCCCTCCACTTT. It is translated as CASSPRADSSPLHF.

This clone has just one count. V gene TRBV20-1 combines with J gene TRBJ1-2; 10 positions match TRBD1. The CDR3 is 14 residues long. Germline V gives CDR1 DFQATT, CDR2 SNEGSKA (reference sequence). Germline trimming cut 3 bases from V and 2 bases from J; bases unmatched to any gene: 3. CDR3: CSASGTGVNYGYTF. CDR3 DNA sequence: TGCAGTGCTAGTGGGACAGGGGTAAACTATGGCTACACCTTC.

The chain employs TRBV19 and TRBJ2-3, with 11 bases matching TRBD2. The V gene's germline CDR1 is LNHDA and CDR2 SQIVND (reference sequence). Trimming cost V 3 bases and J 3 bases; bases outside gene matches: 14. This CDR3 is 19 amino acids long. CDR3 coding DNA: TGTGCCAGTAGTATGAGAGGAGCGACCTTAGCGGGAGGGACAGATACGCAGTATTTT. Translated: CASSMRGATLAGGTDTQYF.

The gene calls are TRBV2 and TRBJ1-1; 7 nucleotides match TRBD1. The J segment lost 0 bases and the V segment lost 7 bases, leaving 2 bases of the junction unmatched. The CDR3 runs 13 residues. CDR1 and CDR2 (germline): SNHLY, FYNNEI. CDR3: CASITGVNTEAFF. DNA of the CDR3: TGTGCCAGCATTACAGGGGTGAACACTGAAGCTTTCTTT.

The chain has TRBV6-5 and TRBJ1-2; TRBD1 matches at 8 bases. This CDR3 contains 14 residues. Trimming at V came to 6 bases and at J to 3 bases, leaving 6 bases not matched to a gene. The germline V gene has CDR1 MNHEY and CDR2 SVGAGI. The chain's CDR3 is CASRPGGSDYGYTF. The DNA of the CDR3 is TGTGCCAGCAGACCAGGGGGCTCAGACTATGGCTACACCTTC.

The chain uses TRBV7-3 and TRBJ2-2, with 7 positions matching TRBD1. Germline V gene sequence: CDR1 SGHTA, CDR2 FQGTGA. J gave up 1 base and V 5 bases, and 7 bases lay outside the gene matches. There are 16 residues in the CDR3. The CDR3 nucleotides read TGTGCCAGCAGCCCACAGGGGTGGGAGAACACCGGGGAGCTGTTTTTT. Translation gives CASSPQGWENTGELFF.

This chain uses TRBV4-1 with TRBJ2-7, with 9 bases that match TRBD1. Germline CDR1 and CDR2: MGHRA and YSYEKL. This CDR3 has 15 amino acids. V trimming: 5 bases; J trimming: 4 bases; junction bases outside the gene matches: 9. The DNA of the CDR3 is TGCGCCAGCAGCAGCGGACAGGGGAGTTTGTACGAGCAGTACTTC. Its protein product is CASSSGQGSLYEQYF.

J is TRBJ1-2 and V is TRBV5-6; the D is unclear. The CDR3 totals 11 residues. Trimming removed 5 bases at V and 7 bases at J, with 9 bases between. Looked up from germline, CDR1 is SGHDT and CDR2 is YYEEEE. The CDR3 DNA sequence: TGTGCCAGCAGGCTGGCGGGTGGCTACACCTTC. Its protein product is CASRLAGGYTF.

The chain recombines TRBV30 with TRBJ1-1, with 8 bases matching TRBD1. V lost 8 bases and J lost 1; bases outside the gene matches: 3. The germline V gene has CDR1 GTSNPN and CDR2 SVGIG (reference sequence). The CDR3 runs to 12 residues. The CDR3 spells CAGQGRNTEAFF. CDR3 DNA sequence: TGTGCCGGACAGGGCCGGAACACTGAAGCTTTCTTT.

The CDR3 DNA follows: TGTGCCACCAAACAGGGGCGCACTAATGAAAAACTGTTTTTT. It specifies CATKQGRTNEKLFF. The rearrangement links TRBV2 to TRBJ1-4; 7 positions agree with TRBD1. The germline CDR1 and CDR2 sequences are SNHLY and FYNNEI. The CDR3 loop spans 14 amino acids. With V trimmed by 10 bases and J by 2 bases, 7 bases remained unmatched.

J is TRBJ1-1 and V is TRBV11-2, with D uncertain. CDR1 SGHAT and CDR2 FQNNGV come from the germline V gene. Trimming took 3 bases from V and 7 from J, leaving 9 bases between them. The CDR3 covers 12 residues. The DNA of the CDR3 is TGTGCCAGCAGCTTTTCAGAGAATGAAGCTTTCTTT. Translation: CASSFSENEAFF.